This T cell receptor (beta chain) was captured by sequencing in a study of blood T cell repertoires in COVID-19. Study details: In each case, the material was cDNA or gDNA derived from T cells, B-cell-depleted T cells, or PBMCs.

Germline V lookup: CDR1 ENHRY, CDR2 SYGVKD. The V end lost 2 bases, the J end lost 0 bases, and 8 bases lay between the germline ends. The CDR3 consists of 15 residues. Profiling relied on immunoSEQ multiplex PCR, and the TCRdb table lists in-frame clones only, not all of them. The sample contains some 150,000 clones, 80% to 90% of which appear only once. The gene calls are TRBV10-3 and TRBJ1-5; D uncertain. This receptor was taken from a woman in her forties or fifties with active or convalescent COVID-19. Specimen: peripheral blood. The CDR3 sequence: CAISEADYSNQPQHF. The CDR3 DNA follows: TGTGCCATCAGTGAGGCAGACTATAGCAATCAGCCCCAGCATTTT.